These 29 T cell receptor beta chains were sequenced from one sample in a study of cytomegalovirus exposure and HLA in healthy donors. Vbeta (60) and Jbeta (13) primers were used in the PCR. TCRdb keeps only in-frame clones here, not all; method: immunoSEQ multiplex PCR. The table lists 150,000 or so clones, around three quarters of them singletons. The sample comprised PBMCs. These receptors all stem from a man in his forties or fifties in good health and CMV-seropositive.

This clone was observed a single time. V usage is TRBV19 and J usage is TRBJ2-1; the match to TRBD2 covers 11 bases. Trimming cost V 7 bases and J 10 bases; bases outside gene matches: 15. This CDR3 contains 16 residues. From germline, CDR1 is LNHDA and CDR2 SQIVND (reference sequence). CDR3 sequence reads: CASKSALAGGPREQFF. The CDR3 bases are TGTGCCAGTAAGTCGGCGCTAGCGGGAGGCCCTCGAGAGCAGTTCTTC.

This clone appeared a single time. The J gene is TRBJ2-7, the V gene TRBV28, with 11 nucleotides matching TRBD2. Germline trimming cut 5 bases from V and 1 base from J; bases unmatched to any gene: 7. Germline lookup yields CDR1 MDHEN and CDR2 SYDVKM. This CDR3 region has 16 residues. The CDR3 DNA reads as TGTGCCAGCAGTACTAGCGGGAGAAGGATTTCCTACGAGCAGTACTTC. The encoded protein is CASSTSGRRISYEQYF.

V usage is TRBV30 and J usage is TRBJ2-3; 8 nucleotides align to TRBD2. This CDR3 is built from 14 residues. V shed 5 bases and J 8 bases; nucleotides not matched to a gene: 12. Germline CDR1 reads GTSNPN; CDR2 reads SVGIG (reference sequence). The CDR3, as DNA: TGTGCCTGGTCTCCAGCGGGAGAGGGGGGTACGCAGTATTTT. Its protein is CAWSPAGEGGTQYF.

V gene TRBV7-9 combines with J gene TRBJ2-2; D unclear. The length of the CDR3 is 15 residues. V was shortened by 6 bases and J by 4 bases, with 15 bases between the two germline ends. CDR1 SEHNR and CDR2 FQNEAQ come from the germline V gene (reference sequence). The CDR3 loop reads CASRWSSRSTGELFF. The CDR3 nucleotides read TGTGCCAGCAGGTGGTCCTCCAGGTCCACCGGGGAGCTGTTTTTT.

This clone came up a few times. This chain joins TRBV4-2 and TRBJ2-1; 9 bases match TRBD2. This CDR3 has 18 amino acids. Germline loops: CDR1 LGHNA, CDR2 YNFKEQ. Unmatched junction bases numbered 9, after V lost 0 bases and J lost 3 bases. Here the CDR3 DNA reads TGTGCCAGCAGCCAAGATCTTGTTGCGGGAGGGCGCTACAATGAGCAGTTCTTC. Amino acid sequence: CASSQDLVAGGRYNEQFF.

The chain combines TRBV7-2 with TRBJ2-7; a possible D gene is TRBD2 (5 bases). Trimming took 3 bases from V and 7 from J, leaving 19 bases between them. Germline V gives CDR1 SGHTA, CDR2 FQGNSA. The CDR3 runs to 15 residues. Written as DNA, the CDR3 is TGTGCCAGCAGCTTCCGAGTTGGTGGGAGTTGGGAGCAGTACTTC. This encodes CASSFRVGGSWEQYF.

The table lists this clone with a count of one. V usage is TRBV18 and J usage is TRBJ2-3, with a possible D match to TRBD2 (5 bases). CDR1 and CDR2 from the germline V gene are KGHSH and LQKENI. The V gene lost 2 bases and the J gene lost 6 bases, with 12 bases spanning the gap. This CDR3 is 14 amino acids long. The chain's CDR3 is CASSPTSSGDTQYF. Here the CDR3 DNA reads TGTGCCAGCTCACCAACTTCTTCGGGGGATACGCAGTATTTT. The whole variable domain, remainder taken from reference TRBV18 and TRBJ2-3, is NAGVMQNPRHLVRRRGQEARLRCSPMKGHSHVYWYRQLPEEGLKFMVYLQKENIIDESGMPKERFSAEFPKEGPSILRIQQVVRGDSAAYFCASSPTSSGDTQYFGPGTRLTVL.

This chain connects TRBV6-5 to TRBJ2-7, with 9 nucleotides matching TRBD1. Germline loops: CDR1 MNHEY, CDR2 SVGAGI. J was trimmed by 7 bases and V by 5 bases; bases with no gene match: 9. This CDR3 contains 14 residues. The DNA for the CDR3 is TGTGCCAGCAGTACCCTACAGGGGGCGTGGGAGCAGTACTTC. It translates to CASSTLQGAWEQYF.

The chain combines TRBV2 with TRBJ2-7; 10 nucleotides align to TRBD2. The germline V gene has CDR1 SNHLY and CDR2 FYNNEI. V shed 8 bases, J shed 2 bases, and the junction held 3 bases outside the gene matches. CDR3 length: 13 amino acids. The CDR3 loop is CASLAGATYEQYF. The CDR3 coding sequence is TGTGCCAGCCTAGCGGGAGCGACCTACGAGCAGTACTTC.

This clone is a singleton in its sample. This chain uses TRBV6-6 with TRBJ2-3; 7 bases map to TRBD1. J gave up 3 bases and V 1 base, and 1 base lay outside the gene matches. Germline V gene lookup returns CDR1 MNHNY and CDR2 SVGAGI (reference sequence). The length of the CDR3 is 14 residues. The CDR3 nucleotides are TGTGCCAGCAGTTACTTGGGACAGACAGATACGCAGTATTTT. Residues: CASSYLGQTDTQYF.

V and J are TRBV7-9 and TRBJ1-1, with D maybe TRBD1 (6 bases). V lost 9 bases and J lost 0, with 8 bases in between. This CDR3 has 12 residues. From germline, CDR1 is SEHNR and CDR2 FQNEAQ (reference sequence). The CDR3 DNA reads as TGTGCCAGGGACAGCATGAACACTGAAGCTTTCTTT. Its translation is CARDSMNTEAFF.

The V call is TRBV15, the J call TRBJ2-7; D is possibly TRBD1 (6 bases). Germline V gene lookup returns CDR1 LNHNV and CDR2 YYDKDF (reference sequence). V shed 0 bases and J shed 0 bases, with 9 bases lying between them. This CDR3 has 15 residues. Here the CDR3 reads CATSREGGSSYEQYF. Here the CDR3 DNA reads TGTGCCACCAGCAGAGAAGGGGGAAGCTCCTACGAGCAGTACTTC.

The CDR3 DNA is TGTGCCAGCAGTTCCTTTGGGACAGGGTGGGATAATCAGCCCCAGCATTTT. This gives the protein CASSSFGTGWDNQPQHF. The chain is built from TRBV28 and TRBJ1-5, with TRBD1 matching over 9 bases. The CDR3 consists of 17 residues. The germline V gene has CDR1 MDHEN and CDR2 SYDVKM. Trimming cost V 4 bases and J 4 bases; bases outside gene matches: 11.

The chain has TRBV6-1 and TRBJ1-5, with 9 bases fitting TRBD1. Germline CDR1 is MNHNS and CDR2 is SASEGT. Unmatched junction bases numbered 9, after V lost 8 bases and J lost 7 bases. The CDR3 runs to 14 residues. CDR3 bases: TGTGCCAGCTCCGGGACAGGGAATTTCCAGCCCCAGCATTTT. It encodes CASSGTGNFQPQHF.

The CDR3 DNA reads as TGTGCCAGCGCCCCCCCCCAGGGAGGGGGGACCGGGGAGCTGTTTTTT. This sequence encodes CASAPPQGGGTGELFF. This chain connects TRBV28 to TRBJ2-2, with a tentative D call TRBD2 (7 bases). CDR1 MDHEN and CDR2 SYDVKM come from the germline V gene. Trimming stripped 8 bases from V and 5 bases from J, with 21 bases between. The CDR3 loop spans 16 amino acids.

There are a few counts of this clone. The chain recombines TRBV27 with TRBJ2-1, with TRBD1 identical over 7 bases. The junction had 4 bases not matched to a gene; V was cut back by 2 bases and J by 6 bases. Per germline, CDR1 MNHEY and CDR2 SMNVEV (reference sequence). This CDR3 contains 14 residues. The CDR3, as DNA: TGTGCCAGCAGTTTAAGTGCAGGGGGCAATGAGCAGTTCTTC. Translating it yields CASSLSAGGNEQFF.

The CDR3 here is CASSEVGTGELFF. The CDR3 DNA reads as TGTGCCAGCAGTGAGGTCGGCACCGGGGAGCTGTTTTTT. The V call is TRBV6-4, the J call TRBJ2-2; D not resolved. The CDR3 runs to 13 residues. Trimming removed 3 bases from V and 4 bases from J, with 6 bases in between. Looked up from germline, CDR1 is MRHNA and CDR2 is SNTAGT.

This clone came up a few times. This specimen includes other DNA sequences encoding the same CDR3. The J gene is TRBJ1-4, the V gene TRBV4-3; 12 bases line up with TRBD1. Germline lookup yields CDR1 LGHNA and CDR2 YSLEER. The CDR3 has 17 amino acids. The J segment lost 8 bases and the V segment lost 7 bases, leaving 14 bases of the junction unmatched. The DNA of the CDR3 is TGCGCCAGCACCCCCGGGACAGGGGGCGCGTCAGGGGAAAAACTGTTTTTT. Translated, it gives CASTPGTGGASGEKLFF.

The chain couples TRBV10-3 to TRBJ1-5, with TRBD1 as a possible D gene (5 bases). Germline CDR1 reads ENHRY; CDR2 reads SYGVKD. The CDR3 sequence is 14 residues long. V was trimmed by 4 bases and J by 8 bases, leaving 15 bases between them. CDR3 amino acids: CAISATASLEPQHF. In DNA form, the CDR3 reads TGTGCCATCAGTGCGACAGCGTCATTAGAGCCCCAGCATTTT.

V is TRBV5-1 and J is TRBJ2-6; D might be TRBD2 (5 bases). V lost 4 bases and J 0 bases, leaving 17 bases between the germline ends. The CDR3 totals 18 residues. CDR1 is SGHRS and CDR2 is YFSETQ in the germline V gene. CDR3 amino acids: CASSPLPADYSGANVLTF. The DNA of the CDR3 is TGCGCCAGCAGCCCCCTTCCAGCTGACTACTCTGGGGCCAACGTCCTGACTTTC. The full variable domain, completed using reference TRBV5-1 and TRBJ2-6, is KAGVTQTPRYLIKTRGQQVTLSCSPISGHRSVSWYQQTPGQGLQFLFEYFSETQRNKGNFPGRFSGRQFSNSRSEMNVSTLELGDSALYLCASSPLPADYSGANVLTFGAGSRLTVL.

J is TRBJ2-7 and V is TRBV11-2; 10 nucleotides agree with TRBD2. V shed 1 base and J 9 bases; nucleotides not matched to a gene: 15. Germline V gene sequence: CDR1 SGHAT, CDR2 FQNNGV. The CDR3 is made up of 17 amino acids. CDR3 sequence (DNA): TGTGCCAGCAGCTTAGGACTAGCGGGTATCTCCTCGGTAGGGCAGTACTTC. Amino acids: CASSLGLAGISSVGQYF.

The rearrangement joins TRBV7-2 to TRBJ2-1; D uncertain. V lost 0 bases and J 2 bases, leaving 8 bases between the germline ends. The CDR3 loop spans 15 amino acids. CDR1 is SGHTA, CDR2 FQGNSA, per germline. The CDR3 coding sequence is TGTGCCAGCAGCTTAGCGGCACAGACCTACAATGAGCAGTTCTTC. It encodes CASSLAAQTYNEQFF.

V gene TRBV19 combines with J gene TRBJ2-6, with a tentative D call TRBD2 (5 bases). Germline CDR1 reads LNHDA; CDR2 reads SQIVND (reference sequence). Trimming removed 8 bases at V and 0 bases at J, with 11 bases between. The CDR3 is 15 residues long. CDR3 nucleotides: TGTGCCAGTGCTACGGGGTACTCTGGGGCCAACGTCCTGACTTTC. Translating it yields CASATGYSGANVLTF.

The chain links TRBV2 to TRBJ2-1; D gene ambiguous. This CDR3 spans 12 amino acids. Trimming removed 6 bases at V and 8 bases at J, with 11 bases between. CDR1 and CDR2 (germline): SNHLY, FYNNEI. The CDR3 region has the DNA TGTGCCAGCAGCAGTCTCGTGGATGAGCAGTTCTTC. Amino acids: CASSSLVDEQFF. The full variable domain, rest sourced from reference TRBV2 and TRBJ2-1, is EPEVTQTPSHQVTQMGQEVILRCVPISNHLYFYWYRQILGQKVEFLVSFYNNEISEKSEIFDDQFSVERPDGSNFTLKIRSTKLEDSAMYFCASSSLVDEQFFGPGTRLTVL.

The chain combines TRBV6-5 with TRBJ2-7; D uncertain. V was trimmed by 5 bases and J by 2 bases, leaving 13 bases between them. The germline V gene encodes CDR1 MNHEY and CDR2 SVGAGI. There are 14 residues in the CDR3. The CDR3 reads CASSADGETYEQYF. As DNA, the CDR3 is TGTGCCAGCAGTGCAGACGGAGAGACCTACGAGCAGTACTTC.

This clone was seen more than once but under ten times. The rearrangement uses TRBV7-2 and TRBJ2-7; D gene uncertain. CDR1 SGHTA and CDR2 FQGNSA come from the germline V gene. Trimming pared 2 bases from V and 6 bases from J, leaving 5 bases between. CDR3 length equals 11 residues. CDR3 in amino acids: CASSLSGEQYF. The CDR3 DNA sequence: TGTGCCAGCAGCTTATCGGGCGAGCAGTACTTC.

The V and J genes are TRBV18 and TRBJ2-7, with a weak D call TRBD2 (5 bases). Trimming left V 5 bases short and J 3 bases short, with 17 bases between. CDR1 is KGHSH, CDR2 LQKENI, per germline. This CDR3 region has 15 residues. The CDR3 sequence: CASSDRRGDFYEQYF. The CDR3 bases are TGTGCCAGCTCAGATCGTCGGGGAGACTTCTACGAGCAGTACTTC.

This sequence joins TRBV7-6 and TRBJ2-4, with D perhaps TRBD1 (6 bases). Germline V gene data show CDR1 as SGHVS and CDR2 as FNYEAQ. The V and J ends lost 0 bases and 3 bases respectively, with 15 bases between them. The CDR3 is 17 residues long. The CDR3 region is CASSLASGEWGKNIQYF. The CDR3 nucleotides are TGTGCCAGCAGCTTAGCGTCAGGGGAGTGGGGCAAAAACATTCAGTACTTC.

Concerning this clone: Compared with germline, one end of the junction differs, possibly owing to a read error. V and J are TRBV5-6 and TRBJ2-3; D is possibly TRBD2 (5 bases). CDR1 and CDR2 (germline): SGHDT, YYEEEE. This CDR3 contains 14 residues. CDR3 DNA: TGTGCCAGCAGCTTGGTGGCGGGCACAGATGCGCAGTATTTT. This translates into CASSLVAGTDAQYF.